This T cell receptor beta chain was found in a study of molecular identifiers for immune sequencing clone quantification. Study summary: In the replicates, RNA derived from about 21,000 or 97,000 naive CD8 cells was divided into five parts, and four were sequenced.

In germline, CDR1 is MNHEY, CDR2 SMNVEV (reference sequence). There are 16 residues in the CDR3. The V and J ends lost 3 bases and 1 base respectively, with 10 bases between them. This clonotype came up a few times. TCRdb recomputed calls from the PCR reads with MiXCR, one row per CDR3 protein. The sample includes roughly 300,000 distinct CDR3 sequences, roughly 24% seen only once; the top ten take 0.74%. The sample taken for sequencing was naive CD8+ T cells from blood, with Jurkat cell RNA spiked in. Subset indicated: FACS-sorted CD8+CD4-CCR7+CD45RA+ naive T cells. The TCR originated in a human donor in good health. Some libraries in this study had Jurkat cell RNA spiked in. V and J are TRBV27 and TRBJ2-6, with D unresolved. The CDR3 nucleotides read TGTGCCAGCAGTTTTTTGTCACCGTCTGGGGCCAACGTCCTGACTTTC. Its translation: CASSFLSPSGANVLTF.